This T cell receptor beta chain is from a study of T cells in Graves' hyperthyroidism and ophthalmopathy. Germline V gene data show CDR1 as MNHNS and CDR2 as SASEGT. CDR3 size: 11 residues. The V end lost 6 bases, the J end lost 14 bases, and 16 bases lay between the germline ends. This clonotype came up a few times. The TCR beta CDR3 regions underwent amplification using RNA transcripts as the source. The HTBI primer set served for first-round RT-PCR of the TCR CDR3. TCRdb ran MiXCR on the multiplex PCR reads and lists one entry per CDR3 protein. The sample contains about 350,000 distinct CDR3 sequences, around 14% of which appear only once.

The sequence was collected from a woman under 40 with Graves' hyperthyroidism. Sequences were obtained from blood. The genes are TRBV6-1 and TRBJ1-1; D ambiguous. The CDR3 DNA follows: TGTGCCAGCAGCCACATGCCGGGTTCGTTCTTT. Translated: CASSHMPGSFF.